This TCR beta chain was identified in a study of T cell repertoires in cytomegalovirus infection. This clonotype has just a few counts. TCRdb called the reads again in MiXCR, with one record for every CDR3 protein. The table lists roughly 760,000 distinct CDR3 sequences, 35% to 45% of them singletons. V dropped 4 bases and J dropped 2 bases, with 12 bases sitting between them. The CDR3 loop spans 14 amino acids. Germline V lookup: CDR1 MDHEN, CDR2 SYDVKM. This TCR came from a human donor in good health (CMV status not recorded). Some clones in this sample may be carry-over from other donors' samples. The sample taken for sequencing was PBMCs. The V call is TRBV28, the J call TRBJ2-7; TRBD2 might be the D (5 bases). The CDR3 here is CASSSPGIPYEQYF. The DNA of the CDR3 is TGTGCCAGCAGTTCACCGGGAATACCCTACGAGCAGTACTTC.